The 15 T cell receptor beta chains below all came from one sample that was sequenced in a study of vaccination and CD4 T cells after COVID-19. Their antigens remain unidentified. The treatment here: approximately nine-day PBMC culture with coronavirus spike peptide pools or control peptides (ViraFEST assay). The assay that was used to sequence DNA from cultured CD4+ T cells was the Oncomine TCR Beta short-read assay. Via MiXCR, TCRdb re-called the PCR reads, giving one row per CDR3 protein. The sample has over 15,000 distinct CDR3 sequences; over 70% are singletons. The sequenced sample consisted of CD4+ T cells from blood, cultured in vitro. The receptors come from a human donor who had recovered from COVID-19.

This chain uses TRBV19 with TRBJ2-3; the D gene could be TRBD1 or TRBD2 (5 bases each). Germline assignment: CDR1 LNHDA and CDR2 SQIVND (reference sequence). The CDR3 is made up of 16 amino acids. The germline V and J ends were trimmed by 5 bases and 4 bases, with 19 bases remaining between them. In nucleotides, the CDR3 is TGTGCCAGTAGTGACCGGGACCTCTCATTAGCAGATACGCAGTATTTT. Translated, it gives CASSDRDLSLADTQYF.

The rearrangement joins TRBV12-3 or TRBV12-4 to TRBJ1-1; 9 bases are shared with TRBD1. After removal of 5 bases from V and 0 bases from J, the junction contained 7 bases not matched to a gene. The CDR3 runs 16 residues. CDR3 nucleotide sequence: TGTGCCAGCAGTCCGGGACAGGGAAAACTGAACACTGAAGCTTTCTTT. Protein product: CASSPGQGKLNTEAFF.

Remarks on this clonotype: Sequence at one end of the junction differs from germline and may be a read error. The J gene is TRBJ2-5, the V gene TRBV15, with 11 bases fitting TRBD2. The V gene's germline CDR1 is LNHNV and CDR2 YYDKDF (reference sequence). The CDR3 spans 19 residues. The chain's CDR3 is CVTSGGIGTSGSPQETQYF. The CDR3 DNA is TGTGTCACCAGCGGGGGGATCGGGACTAGCGGATCACCCCAAGAGACCCAGTACTTC. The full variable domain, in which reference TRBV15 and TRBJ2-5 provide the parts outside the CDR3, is DAMVIQNPRYQVTQFGKPVTLSCSQTLNHNVMYWYQQKSSQAPKLLFHYYDKDFNNEADTPDNFQSRRPNTSFCFLDIRSPGLGDTAMYLCVTSGGIGTSGSPQETQYFGPGTRLLVL.

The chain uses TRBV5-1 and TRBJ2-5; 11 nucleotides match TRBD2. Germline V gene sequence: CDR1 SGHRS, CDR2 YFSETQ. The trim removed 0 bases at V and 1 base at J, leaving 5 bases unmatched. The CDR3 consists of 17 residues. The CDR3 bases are TGCGCCAGCAGCTTGGGAGGGACTAGCGGCTCCCAAGAGACCCAGTACTTC. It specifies CASSLGGTSGSQETQYF.

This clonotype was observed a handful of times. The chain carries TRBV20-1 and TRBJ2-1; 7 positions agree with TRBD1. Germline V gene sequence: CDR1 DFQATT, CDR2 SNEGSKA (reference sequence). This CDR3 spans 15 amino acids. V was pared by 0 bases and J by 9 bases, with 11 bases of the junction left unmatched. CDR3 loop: CSARDRRSNRGEQFF. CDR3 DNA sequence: TGCAGTGCTAGAGATCGGAGATCTAACAGGGGTGAGCAGTTCTTC.

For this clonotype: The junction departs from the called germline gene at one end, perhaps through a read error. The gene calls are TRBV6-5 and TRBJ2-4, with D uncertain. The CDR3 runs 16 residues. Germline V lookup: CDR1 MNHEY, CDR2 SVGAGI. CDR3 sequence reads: CASSSARRVAENIQYF. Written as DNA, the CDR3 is TGTGCCAGCAGTTCGGCCAGAAGAGTAGCCGAAAACATTCAGTACTTC.

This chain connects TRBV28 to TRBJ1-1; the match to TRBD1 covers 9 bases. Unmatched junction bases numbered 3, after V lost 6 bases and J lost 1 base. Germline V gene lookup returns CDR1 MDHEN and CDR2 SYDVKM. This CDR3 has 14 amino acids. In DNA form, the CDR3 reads TGTGCCAGCAGAACAGGGGGCCGGAACACTGAAGCTTTCTTT. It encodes CASRTGGRNTEAFF.

The CDR3 DNA sequence: TGTGCCAGTAGGTGGACAGGGCGCAGCAATCAGCCCCAGCATTTT. Translated, it gives CASRWTGRSNQPQHF. The chain couples TRBV19 to TRBJ1-5; 8 nucleotides line up with TRBD1. In germline, CDR1 is LNHDA, CDR2 SQIVND (reference sequence). This CDR3 has 15 residues. V lost 6 bases, J lost 1 base, and 5 bases stayed unmatched. Looking up the rest from reference TRBV19 and TRBJ1-5 gives the full variable domain: DGGITQSPKYLFRKEGQNVTLSCEQNLNHDAMYWYRQDPGQGLRLIYYSQIVNDFQKGDIAEGYSVSREKKESFPLTVTSAQKNPTAFYLCASRWTGRSNQPQHFGDGTRLSIL.

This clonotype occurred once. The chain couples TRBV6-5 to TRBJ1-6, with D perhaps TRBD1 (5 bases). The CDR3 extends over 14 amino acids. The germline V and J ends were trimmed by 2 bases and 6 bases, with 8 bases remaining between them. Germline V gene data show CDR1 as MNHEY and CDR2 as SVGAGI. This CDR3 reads CASSYGQGNSPLHF. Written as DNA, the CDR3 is TGTGCCAGCAGTTACGGGCAGGGTAATTCACCCCTCCACTTT.

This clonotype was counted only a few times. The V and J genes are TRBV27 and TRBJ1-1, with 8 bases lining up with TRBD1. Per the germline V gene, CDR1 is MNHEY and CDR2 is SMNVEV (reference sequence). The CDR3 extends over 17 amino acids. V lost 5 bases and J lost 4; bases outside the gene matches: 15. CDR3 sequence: CASSQTGVGGRGTEAFF. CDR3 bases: TGTGCCAGCAGTCAGACAGGGGTCGGTGGCCGTGGCACTGAAGCTTTCTTT.

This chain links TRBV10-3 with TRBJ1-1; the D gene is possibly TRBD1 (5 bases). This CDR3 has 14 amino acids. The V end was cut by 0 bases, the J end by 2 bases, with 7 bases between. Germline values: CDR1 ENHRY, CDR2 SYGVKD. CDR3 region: CAISESRGNTEAFF. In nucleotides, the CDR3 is TGTGCCATCAGTGAGTCTAGGGGAAACACTGAAGCTTTCTTT.

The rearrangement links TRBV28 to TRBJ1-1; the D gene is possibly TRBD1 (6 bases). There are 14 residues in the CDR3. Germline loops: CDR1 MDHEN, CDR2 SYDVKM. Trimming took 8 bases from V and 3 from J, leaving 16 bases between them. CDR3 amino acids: CASGDRRGYTEAFF. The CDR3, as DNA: TGTGCCAGCGGAGACAGGCGAGGCTACACTGAAGCTTTCTTT.

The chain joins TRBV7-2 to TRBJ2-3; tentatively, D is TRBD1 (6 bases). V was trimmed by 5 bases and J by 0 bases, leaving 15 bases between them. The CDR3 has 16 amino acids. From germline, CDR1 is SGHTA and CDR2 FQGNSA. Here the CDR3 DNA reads TGTGCCAGCAGCCCCCGTGGGGGCCCAAGCACAGATACGCAGTATTTT. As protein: CASSPRGGPSTDTQYF.

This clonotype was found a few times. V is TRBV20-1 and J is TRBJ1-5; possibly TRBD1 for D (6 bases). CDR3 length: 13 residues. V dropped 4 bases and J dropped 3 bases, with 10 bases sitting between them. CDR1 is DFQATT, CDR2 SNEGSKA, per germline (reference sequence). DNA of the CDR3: TGCAGTGCTACGGGACAAAACAATCAGCCCCAGCATTTT. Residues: CSATGQNNQPQHF.

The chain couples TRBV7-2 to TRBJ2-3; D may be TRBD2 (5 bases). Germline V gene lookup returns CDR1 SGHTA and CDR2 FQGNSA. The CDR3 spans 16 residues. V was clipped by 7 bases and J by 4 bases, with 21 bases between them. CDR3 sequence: CASTRTSAGGSDTQYF. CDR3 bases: TGTGCCAGCACCCGAACATCCGCCGGCGGGTCAGATACGCAGTATTTT.